The clone carrying this T cell receptor beta chain showed up just a few times. This entry is derived from a study of T cell responses to AZD1222 COVID-19 vaccine. Using immunoSEQ multiplex PCR, the repertoire was profiled, and TCRdb retains in-frame clones only, with some absent. The sample has nearly 80,000 clones, more than 75% seen once; the top ten hold around 20%. V dropped 2 bases and J dropped 7 bases, with 1 base sitting between them. CDR3 size: 10 residues. CDR1 is SGHTA and CDR2 is FQGNSA in the germline V gene. The sample here was peripheral blood, taken on day 0 of AZD1222 vaccination. The rearrangement uses TRBV7-2 and TRBJ2-3, with D unresolved. This receptor was taken from an adult in good health. The CDR3 spells CASSLNTQYF. CDR3 nucleotide sequence: TGTGCCAGCAGCTTAAATACGCAGTATTTT.